Below are 21 T cell receptor beta chains sequenced from a single sample in a study of blood T cells in healthy people across ages. A sample-barcoded 5' primer and a J-beta primer mix were used in a second PCR of about 7 to 12 cycles. Each CDR3 protein gets one entry after TCRdb re-called the 5' RACE reads with MiXCR. Of roughly 1.6 million distinct CDR3 sequences listed, almost 35% are singletons. Sequenced material: blood. These receptors were taken from a woman in her thirties in good health.

The CDR3 bases are TGCGCCAGCAGCTCTGACAGGGTGATCAATGAGCAGTTCTTC. Its translation is CASSSDRVINEQFF. This chain links TRBV5-1 with TRBJ2-1; TRBD1 agrees at 7 bases. Trimming at V came to 3 bases and at J to 6 bases, leaving 6 bases not matched to a gene. CDR1 and CDR2 from the germline V gene are SGHRS and YFSETQ. CDR3 size: 14 residues.

There are a few counts of this clonotype. The chain uses TRBV6-1 and TRBJ2-1, with 12 bases identical to TRBD2. CDR3 length: 17 residues. Germline values: CDR1 MNHNS, CDR2 SASEGT. V dropped 2 bases and J dropped 2; count of bases not matched to a gene: 4. The CDR3 region is CASSETGLAGPYNEQFF. CDR3 nucleotides: TGTGCCAGCAGTGAAACGGGACTAGCGGGTCCCTACAATGAGCAGTTCTTC.

V and J are TRBV15 and TRBJ2-6; perhaps TRBD1 as D (6 bases). V was cut by 3 bases and J by 4 bases, with 22 bases left in between. The CDR3 sequence is 19 residues long. Germline CDR1 and CDR2: LNHNV and YYDKDF (reference sequence). CDR3 coding DNA: TGTGCCACCAGCAGGGACTTACAGGGTCTCTTATCCGGGGCCAACGTCCTGACTTTC. This sequence encodes CATSRDLQGLLSGANVLTF.

The chain couples TRBV20-1 to TRBJ2-3; TRBD2 agrees at 8 bases. V shed 6 bases, J shed 2 bases, and the junction held 7 bases outside the gene matches. The length of the CDR3 is 14 residues. Germline V lookup: CDR1 DFQATT, CDR2 SNEGSKA (reference sequence). DNA for the CDR3: TGCAGTGCAACCGGGGGGGCAGACACAGATACGCAGTATTTT. The encoded protein is CSATGGADTDTQYF.

On this clonotype itself: This may come from a read error, since a much larger clone is one base off. V usage is TRBV6-5 and J usage is TRBJ2-7; D may be TRBD1 (6 bases). Per the germline V gene, CDR1 is MNHEY and CDR2 is SVGAGI. V lost 2 bases and J 0 bases, leaving 11 bases between the germline ends. The CDR3 totals 15 residues. CDR3 DNA sequence: TGTGCCAGCAGTTACCCCCAGGGGAGCTCCTACGAGCAGTACTTC. This translates into CASSYPQGSSYEQYF.

This clonotype was counted many times. The chain combines TRBV28 with TRBJ2-7; D is unresolved. V lost 8 bases, J lost 4 bases, and 18 bases lay in between. Germline CDR1 is MDHEN and CDR2 is SYDVKM. The CDR3 loop spans 14 amino acids. The CDR3 loop is CASQGSQQRYEQYF. The CDR3 region has the DNA TGTGCCAGCCAAGGGTCCCAGCAGCGATACGAGCAGTACTTC.

This clonotype was counted a single time. V gene TRBV28 combines with J gene TRBJ1-1; D not resolved. Germline V gene data show CDR1 as MDHEN and CDR2 as SYDVKM. This CDR3 is built from 16 residues. V lost 3 bases and J lost 0, with 14 bases in between. In nucleotides, the CDR3 is TGTGCCAGCAGTTTGCTCCCTGGGAGGATGAACACTGAAGCTTTCTTT. It yields the protein CASSLLPGRMNTEAFF.

The table lists this clonotype with a few counts. V usage is TRBV20-1 and J usage is TRBJ2-5; D ambiguous. CDR1 DFQATT and CDR2 SNEGSKA come from the germline V gene (reference sequence). This CDR3 comprises 14 residues. Trimming removed 6 bases at V and 3 bases at J, with 17 bases between. The CDR3 here is CSATDPYRKETQYF. DNA for the CDR3: TGCAGTGCCACGGACCCCTATAGGAAAGAGACCCAGTACTTC.

CDR3 region: CASSSSPDRVSGYEQYF. CDR3 nucleotide sequence: TGCGCCAGCAGCTCGTCACCGGACAGGGTGTCCGGGTACGAGCAGTACTTC. The chain is built from TRBV5-1 and TRBJ2-7, with TRBD1 identical over 8 bases. With 3 bases clipped from V and 4 bases from J, the junction kept 15 bases outside the gene matches. Germline CDR1 SGHRS, CDR2 YFSETQ. This CDR3 spans 17 amino acids.

V is TRBV20-1 and J is TRBJ2-1, with 7 bases that match TRBD2. This CDR3 has 16 residues. CDR1 is DFQATT, CDR2 SNEGSKA, per germline (reference sequence). With V trimmed by 3 bases and J by 4 bases, 12 bases remained unmatched. In nucleotides, the CDR3 is TGCAGTGCTAGGGTCCGCGGAGCGGGAAGATACAATGAGCAGTTCTTC. Translation: CSARVRGAGRYNEQFF.

This chain uses TRBV3-1 with TRBJ2-5; D is unclear. CDR1 is LGHDT, CDR2 YNNKEL, per germline (reference sequence). Trimming removed 3 bases from V and 5 bases from J, with 13 bases in between. The CDR3 is made up of 14 amino acids. The CDR3 protein is CASSHAASRETQYF. CDR3 bases: TGTGCCAGCAGCCATGCCGCTAGTCGGGAGACCCAGTACTTC.

This chain links TRBV13 with TRBJ1-5; 7 bases map to TRBD1. V was clipped by 0 bases and J by 6 bases; unmatched bases: 5. The CDR3 spans 15 residues. Per the germline V gene, CDR1 is PRHDT and CDR2 is FYEKMQ (reference sequence). The CDR3 sequence: CASSLGRGPVQPQHF. The DNA for the CDR3 is TGTGCCAGCAGCTTAGGGAGGGGGCCGGTTCAGCCCCAGCATTTT.

This clonotype turned up a few times. The genes are TRBV7-3 and TRBJ2-1, with 9 positions matching TRBD2. Germline-derived CDR1 and CDR2 are SGHTA and FQGTGA. The CDR3 loop spans 15 amino acids. J gave up 8 bases and V 2 bases, and 7 bases lay outside the gene matches. The DNA of the CDR3 is TGTGCCAGCAGCTTAGGGCCCCTAGCGGGGTATGAGCAGTTCTTC. Protein sequence: CASSLGPLAGYEQFF.

At least ten counts were recorded for this clonotype. V usage is TRBV7-9 and J usage is TRBJ1-2; D gene uncertain. The CDR3 has 14 amino acids. V lost 6 bases, J lost 1 base, and 12 bases lay in between. Germline CDR1 SEHNR, CDR2 FQNEAQ (reference sequence). The CDR3 region has the DNA TGTGCCAGCAGTGACCCCCCGGGTAACTATGGCTACACCTTC. Residues: CASSDPPGNYGYTF. The variable domain in full, completed from reference TRBV7-9 and TRBJ1-2, reads DTGVSQNPRHKITKRGQNVTFRCDPISEHNRLYWYRQTLGQGPEFLTYFQNEAQLEKSRLLSDRFSAERPKGSFSTLEIQRTEQGDSAMYLCASSDPPGNYGYTFGSGTRLTVV.

The CDR3 loop is CASSQDRSGGVDIQYF. CDR3 sequence (DNA): TGTGCCAGCAGCCAAGATCGGTCGGGCGGGGTGGACATTCAGTACTTC. V and J are TRBV3-1 and TRBJ2-4; D might be TRBD2 (6 bases). Per germline, CDR1 LGHDT and CDR2 YNNKEL (reference sequence). Trimming pared 0 bases from V and 8 bases from J, leaving 17 bases between. The CDR3 has 16 residues.

The table lists this clonotype with a few counts. This chain links TRBV5-6 with TRBJ2-1, with a weak D call TRBD1 (5 bases). V was clipped by 0 bases and J by 7 bases, with 8 bases between them. The CDR3 covers 13 residues. Germline CDR1 is SGHDT and CDR2 is YYEEEE. The CDR3 sequence is CASSLADRNEQFF. CDR3 sequence (DNA): TGTGCCAGCAGCTTGGCCGACAGAAATGAGCAGTTCTTC.

In regard to this clonotype: A junction boundary mismatches the germline segment, possibly from a read error. The chain has TRBV4-1 and TRBJ1-1; no reliable D call. Germline V lookup: CDR1 MGHRA, CDR2 YSYEKL. The CDR3 totals 14 residues. For the CDR3, the DNA is TGCGCCAGCAGCTTAAGCTTTGGGAACACTGAAGTTTTCTTT. Translating it yields CASSLSFGNTEVFF.

This chain uses TRBV30 with TRBJ2-1, with D uncertain. Trimming took off 4 bases at V and 3 bases at J, with 4 bases between the two ends. The CDR3 has 11 residues. Germline CDR1 is GTSNPN and CDR2 is SVGIG (reference sequence). This chain's CDR3 is CAWKGYNEQFF. CDR3 sequence (DNA): TGTGCCTGGAAGGGCTACAATGAGCAGTTCTTC.

This clonotype came up many times. V and J are TRBV10-3 and TRBJ2-7, with a possible D match to TRBD2 (6 bases). Germline CDR1 reads ENHRY; CDR2 reads SYGVKD. Trimming cost V 4 bases and J 5 bases, with 12 bases left between them. CDR3 length equals 13 residues. CDR3 DNA sequence: TGTGCCATCAGTGCCGGGAGTGACGACGAGCAGTACTTC. The encoded protein is CAISAGSDDEQYF.

The chain carries TRBV3-1 and TRBJ2-7; 10 nucleotides agree with TRBD2. V shed 1 base and J 5 bases; nucleotides not matched to a gene: 2. Germline lookup yields CDR1 LGHDT and CDR2 YNNKEL (reference sequence). This CDR3 is built from 14 residues. CDR3 amino acids: CASSQVAGGHEQYF. The CDR3 nucleotides read TGTGCCAGCAGCCAAGTAGCGGGAGGCCACGAGCAGTACTTC.

The rearrangement uses TRBV20-1 and TRBJ2-3; TRBD2 matches at 9 bases. This CDR3 comprises 15 residues. Germline V lookup: CDR1 DFQATT, CDR2 SNEGSKA (reference sequence). Germline trimming cut 5 bases from V and 2 bases from J; bases unmatched to any gene: 8. This chain's CDR3 is CSAGRLAEPTDTQYF. CDR3 DNA sequence: TGCAGTGCTGGGAGACTAGCGGAGCCCACAGATACGCAGTATTTT.